Following are 24 T cell receptor beta chains from one sample sequenced in a study of blood T cell repertoires in COVID-19. Assay: immunoSEQ multiplex PCR; the TCRdb copy retains only in-frame clones and omits some. The table lists about 250,000 clones, roughly 90% of them singletons. Sequenced input: PBMCs or T cells enriched from blood (not recorded which). These receptors originate from a woman aged 50 to 60 who had recovered from COVID-19.

The chain recombines TRBV11-2 with TRBJ2-3, with 10 bases identical to TRBD2. V lost 5 bases, J lost 1 base, and 3 bases stayed unmatched. CDR3 length: 15 residues. Germline CDR1 is SGHAT and CDR2 is FQNNGV. CDR3 nucleotides: TGTGCCAGCAGCACCGGACTAGCGGGCACAGATACGCAGTATTTT. Its translation: CASSTGLAGTDTQYF.

V is TRBV11-3 and J is TRBJ1-3, with unresolved D. Germline CDR1 reads SGHNT; CDR2 reads YENEEA. This CDR3 comprises 14 residues. V shed 5 bases and J shed 0 bases, with 8 bases lying between them. The CDR3 reads CASSLGHSGNTIYF. CDR3 in DNA: TGTGCCAGCAGCCTGGGCCACTCTGGAAACACCATATATTTT. The full variable domain, completed using reference TRBV11-3 and TRBJ1-3, is EAGVVQSPRYKIIEKKQPVAFWCNPISGHNTLYWYLQNLGQGPELLIRYENEEAVDDSQLPKDRFSAERLKGVDSTLKIQPAELGDSAVYLCASSLGHSGNTIYFGEGSWLTVV.

The chain links TRBV9 to TRBJ1-4; D may be TRBD1 (5 bases). V was cut by 0 bases and J by 2 bases, with 8 bases left in between. CDR1 and CDR2 from the germline V gene are SGDLS and YYNGEE. The CDR3 is made up of 15 amino acids. The CDR3, as DNA: TGTGCCAGCAGCGTAGGATGGGGCACTAATGAAAAACTGTTTTTT. This gives the protein CASSVGWGTNEKLFF.

This clone appeared once. The same CDR3 is also encoded by other DNA sequences in this sample. The rearrangement joins TRBV18 to TRBJ1-1, with 10 bases identical to TRBD1. Germline trimming cut 4 bases from V and 1 base from J; bases unmatched to any gene: 0. CDR3 size: 14 residues. From germline, CDR1 is KGHSH and CDR2 LQKENI. The CDR3 region has the DNA TGTGCCAGCTCACGACAGGGGGCGAACACTGAAGCTTTCTTT. Protein sequence: CASSRQGANTEAFF.

V gene TRBV5-5 combines with J gene TRBJ2-1; D not certain. This CDR3 has 15 amino acids. With 1 base removed from V and 2 bases from J, the gap between germline ends came to 10 bases. From germline, CDR1 is SGHKS and CDR2 YYEKEE (reference sequence). The chain's CDR3 is CASSLTKHTYNEQFF. CDR3 bases: TGTGCCAGCAGCTTGACCAAGCATACCTACAATGAGCAGTTCTTC.

This clone was seen once. The chain couples TRBV5-4 to TRBJ2-1, with 8 bases lining up with TRBD1. Per germline, CDR1 SGHNT and CDR2 YYREEE (reference sequence). CDR3 length: 16 residues. After removal of 3 bases from V and 2 bases from J, the junction contained 7 bases not matched to a gene. This CDR3 reads CASSSSSGQAYNEQFF. CDR3 nucleotides: TGTGCCAGCAGCTCGTCTTCGGGACAGGCCTACAATGAGCAGTTCTTC.

The CDR3 DNA reads as TGTGCCAGCAGCTTTACAGGACAGGGGTATGGCTACACCTTC. Translating gives CASSFTGQGYGYTF. The chain joins TRBV7-2 to TRBJ1-2; TRBD1 matches at 9 bases. Germline CDR1 and CDR2: SGHTA and FQGNSA. V lost 3 bases and J lost 5; bases outside the gene matches: 4. The CDR3 is 14 amino acids.

The chain has TRBV28 and TRBJ1-2; D gene unclear. Germline loops: CDR1 MDHEN, CDR2 SYDVKM. The CDR3 is made up of 15 amino acids. The V gene lost 2 bases and the J gene lost 5 bases, with 15 bases spanning the gap. CDR3: CASSLIGADGYGYTF. The CDR3 bases are TGTGCCAGCAGTTTAATTGGTGCAGACGGGTATGGCTACACCTTC.

The rearrangement joins TRBV10-1 to TRBJ2-5; TRBD1 agrees at 7 bases. J gave up 2 bases and V 6 bases, and 9 bases lay outside the gene matches. This CDR3 comprises 15 residues. CDR1 is WNHNN, CDR2 SYGVQD, per germline (reference sequence). The chain's CDR3 is CASRGDRVRQETQYF. The CDR3 DNA follows: TGCGCCAGCAGAGGCGACAGGGTGCGGCAAGAGACCCAGTACTTC.

The chain uses TRBV11-2 and TRBJ2-1; D might be TRBD1 (6 bases). The germline CDR1 and CDR2 sequences are SGHAT and FQNNGV. The length of the CDR3 is 14 residues. The V end was cut by 4 bases, the J end by 7 bases, with 14 bases between. Here the CDR3 DNA reads TGTGCCAGCAGCTCGAGGGACATTCGGAATGAGCAGTTCTTC. Its translation is CASSSRDIRNEQFF.

Here the CDR3 reads CASSSGLAGGRNEQFF. CDR3 nucleotides: TGTGCCAGCAGCTCGGGACTAGCGGGAGGTAGAAATGAGCAGTTCTTC. The chain recombines TRBV7-3 with TRBJ2-1; 15 bases align to TRBD2. With V trimmed by 4 bases and J by 7 bases, 5 bases remained unmatched. Looked up from germline, CDR1 is SGHTA and CDR2 is FQGTGA. This CDR3 comprises 16 residues.

The rearrangement links TRBV15 to TRBJ1-5, with no clear D. This CDR3 is 12 amino acids long. The V gene's germline CDR1 is LNHNV and CDR2 YYDKDF (reference sequence). V lost 5 bases and J 1 base, leaving 3 bases between the germline ends. CDR3 coding DNA: TGTGCCACCAGCCCGAGCAATCAGCCCCAGCATTTT. Translated: CATSPSNQPQHF.

This clone occurred a few times. The chain recombines TRBV20-1 with TRBJ2-1, with D perhaps TRBD2 (5 bases). The germline V and J ends were trimmed by 6 bases and 5 bases, with 8 bases remaining between them. The CDR3 runs 11 residues. CDR1 DFQATT and CDR2 SNEGSKA come from the germline V gene (reference sequence). DNA for the CDR3: TGCAGTGCCGTCGGGGACAATGAGCAGTTCTTC. Translation gives CSAVGDNEQFF.

The CDR3 nucleotides are TGTGCCAGCAGTTACACCCGAGACAGGGGTGTTTACGAGCAGTACTTC. This encodes CASSYTRDRGVYEQYF. V gene TRBV6-2 or TRBV6-3 combines with J gene TRBJ2-7; the match to TRBD1 covers 8 bases. The junction had 10 bases not matched to a gene; V was cut back by 2 bases and J by 4 bases. Germline V gene data show CDR1 as MNHEY and CDR2 as SVGEGT. The CDR3 spans 16 residues.

The V gene is TRBV11-1, the J gene TRBJ1-1, with a possible D match to TRBD1 (5 bases). This CDR3 is built from 14 residues. CDR1 is SGHAT and CDR2 is FQDESV in the germline V gene (reference sequence). The germline V and J ends were trimmed by 4 bases and 0 bases, with 9 bases remaining between them. CDR3 sequence reads: CASSSWGVNTEAFF. For the CDR3, the DNA is TGTGCCAGCAGCTCATGGGGGGTGAACACTGAAGCTTTCTTT.

The chain couples TRBV24-1 to TRBJ1-5; weak D call: TRBD1 (6 bases). Germline V gene data show CDR1 as KGHDR and CDR2 as SFDVKD. This CDR3 is 16 amino acids long. The V gene lost 4 bases and the J gene lost 0 bases, with 12 bases spanning the gap. CDR3 coding DNA: TGTGCCACCAGTGACCCCGACAGGCCTAGCAATCAGCCCCAGCATTTT. It yields the protein CATSDPDRPSNQPQHF.

V is TRBV28 and J is TRBJ1-3, with 7 nucleotides matching TRBD1. J gave up 4 bases and V 4 bases, and 4 bases lay outside the gene matches. There are 14 residues in the CDR3. Looked up from germline, CDR1 is MDHEN and CDR2 is SYDVKM. CDR3 loop: CASSWGTAGNTIYF. The DNA for the CDR3 is TGTGCCAGCAGTTGGGGGACAGCGGGAAACACCATATATTTT.

The chain is built from TRBV6-4 and TRBJ2-5; TRBD2 is a possible D gene (6 bases). Germline assignment: CDR1 MRHNA and CDR2 SNTAGT. The V and J ends lost 2 bases and 3 bases respectively, with 19 bases between them. The CDR3 totals 17 residues. CDR3 nucleotides: TGTGCCAGCAGTGACCCGGAGGAGGGACGGATAGAAGAGACCCAGTACTTC. This codes for CASSDPEEGRIEETQYF.

The V call is TRBV28, the J call TRBJ2-1, with 9 nucleotides matching TRBD1. Per germline, CDR1 MDHEN and CDR2 SYDVKM. V trimming: 3 bases; J trimming: 7 bases; junction bases outside the gene matches: 4. CDR3 length: 14 residues. The CDR3 nucleotides are TGTGCCAGCAGTTTGACAGGGGGTAAGAATGAGCAGTTCTTC. Translation gives CASSLTGGKNEQFF.

This clone has a handful of counts. The chain recombines TRBV11-3 with TRBJ1-1, with D unclear. Germline CDR1 and CDR2: SGHNT and YENEEA. CDR3 size: 13 residues. The V end lost 0 bases, the J end lost 11 bases, and 13 bases lay between the germline ends. The CDR3: CASSLDRGEAAFF. DNA of the CDR3: TGTGCCAGCAGCTTAGATCGAGGAGAGGCGGCTTTCTTT.

This clone was counted a single time. The V gene is TRBV2, the J gene TRBJ1-6; 8 positions agree with TRBD1. This CDR3 comprises 15 residues. V lost 2 bases to trimming and J lost 10 bases; unmatched junction nucleotides: 7. The V gene's germline CDR1 is SNHLY and CDR2 FYNNEI. This CDR3 is CASSETGGSRSPLHF. The CDR3 DNA sequence: TGTGCCAGCAGTGAAACAGGGGGAAGTCGGTCACCCCTCCACTTT. Full variable domain (remainder filled in from reference TRBV2 and TRBJ1-6): EPEVTQTPSHQVTQMGQEVILRCVPISNHLYFYWYRQILGQKVEFLVSFYNNEISEKSEIFDDQFSVERPDGSNFTLKIRSTKLEDSAMYFCASSETGGSRSPLHFGNGTRLTVT.

This chain uses TRBV6-5 with TRBJ2-2; D ambiguous. V was pared by 2 bases and J by 1 base, with 8 bases between. The germline V gene has CDR1 MNHEY and CDR2 SVGAGI. The CDR3 is 15 amino acids. This CDR3 is CASSYPILNTGELFF. In DNA, the CDR3 is TGTGCCAGCAGTTACCCCATTTTGAACACCGGGGAGCTGTTTTTT.

The V gene is TRBV4-3, the J gene TRBJ2-3, with 7 positions matching TRBD1. The V gene's germline CDR1 is LGHNA and CDR2 YSLEER. The CDR3 loop spans 16 amino acids. With V trimmed by 3 bases and J by 1 base, 7 bases remained unmatched. CDR3 sequence reads: CASSQKQGSGTDTQYF. In DNA form, the CDR3 reads TGCGCCAGCAGCCAGAAACAGGGGTCGGGCACAGATACGCAGTATTTT.

The rearrangement uses TRBV5-1 and TRBJ1-1; D perhaps matches TRBD1 (5 bases). V gave up 0 bases and J gave up 0 bases, with 9 bases separating them. Germline V gives CDR1 SGHRS, CDR2 YFSETQ. The CDR3 covers 15 residues. CDR3 DNA: TGCGCCAGCAGCTTGGTCCGGGGGGTGAACACTGAAGCTTTCTTT. It codes for CASSLVRGVNTEAFF.